The clone carrying this T cell receptor (beta chain) has only a few counts. Its target is unknown. The source of the sample is a study of CD8+ T cells in alopecia areata. Study-level information: It was oral tofacitinib, at 5 to 10 mg twice daily, that treated patients received.

The CDR3 totals 12 residues. Germline CDR1 and CDR2: SGHRS and YFSETQ. Trimming removed 1 base at V and 6 bases at J, with 7 bases between. cDNA reverse transcribed from extracted RNA served as the sequencing template. Some clones are missing from TCRdb's copy, which holds only in-frame ones; the method was immunoSEQ multiplex PCR. The data show about 190,000 clones, under 80% seen once. This sample's treatment: oral pan-JAK inhibitor, 5-10 mg twice daily. Whole-study findings and limits: On tofacitinib, scalp and blood still held many of the expanded lesional clones. Scalp samples also yield sequences from resident alphabeta T cells of normal skin.

The sequencing here drew on CD4+ T cells sorted from blood, taken between weeks 47 and 50, from a patient treated with tofacitinib. The chain combines TRBV5-1 with TRBJ1-2; a weak D match, TRBD1 (6 bases). The TCR sequence derives from a human donor with alopecia areata. The CDR3 is CASSLPGDGYTF. For the CDR3, the DNA is TGCGCCAGCAGCTTGCCAGGGGATGGCTACACCTTC.